These 17 T cell receptor beta chains originate from one sample sequenced in a study of shared clonotypes between healthy human individuals. Assay: immunoSEQ multiplex PCR; the TCRdb copy retains only in-frame clones and omits some. The table has more than 1.2 million clones, less than 99% seen once; the top ten hold about 0.4%. The sample consisted of naive CD4+ T cells sorted from blood. Subset of the sample: CD45RA+ positively selected. The receptors were gathered from a man between 25 and 39 years old in good health.

The V call is TRBV5-1, the J call TRBJ2-5; 13 nucleotides agree with TRBD2. The CDR3 extends over 16 amino acids. V dropped 4 bases and J dropped 1; count of bases not matched to a gene: 4. Germline V gives CDR1 SGHRS, CDR2 YFSETQ. The CDR3 DNA reads TGCGCCAGCAGCGACGGGACTAGCGGGGCCCAAGAGACCCAGTACTTC. It encodes CASSDGTSGAQETQYF.

The rearrangement joins TRBV7-2 to TRBJ2-7, with 9 bases fitting TRBD1. This CDR3 comprises 16 residues. Germline CDR1 is SGHTA and CDR2 is FQGNSA. Germline trimming cut 1 base from V and 1 base from J; bases unmatched to any gene: 5. CDR3 sequence reads: CASSLEFGQGSYEQYF. As DNA, the CDR3 is TGTGCCAGCAGCTTAGAATTCGGACAGGGGTCCTACGAGCAGTACTTC.

The V call is TRBV28, the J call TRBJ1-1; D uncertain. CDR1 and CDR2 from the germline V gene are MDHEN and SYDVKM. The CDR3 covers 12 residues. The V and J ends lost 3 bases and 6 bases respectively, with 8 bases between them. The CDR3 is CASSLISAEAFF. As DNA, the CDR3 is TGTGCCAGCAGTTTGATCTCTGCTGAAGCTTTCTTT.

The rearrangement uses TRBV29-1 and TRBJ1-2; maybe TRBD1 (5 bases). V lost 3 bases and J 4 bases, leaving 12 bases between the germline ends. The CDR3 has 13 residues. Germline V lookup: CDR1 SQVTM, CDR2 ANQGSEA. CDR3 sequence reads: CSVERGSIYGYTF. The CDR3 nucleotides read TGCAGCGTTGAGCGGGGGTCTATCTATGGCTACACCTTC.

The V call is TRBV7-9, the J call TRBJ1-1; maybe TRBD1 (5 bases). The CDR3 runs to 12 residues. The germline V gene has CDR1 SEHNR and CDR2 FQNEAQ (reference sequence). Trimming removed 1 base from V and 7 bases from J, with 7 bases in between. The CDR3 region has the DNA TGTGCCAGCAGCTTAGTTGGGGGTGAAGCTTTCTTT. Translated: CASSLVGGEAFF.

The rearrangement joins TRBV27 to TRBJ2-3; D possibly corresponds to TRBD2 (6 bases). The CDR3 length is 14 residues. Germline V lookup: CDR1 MNHEY, CDR2 SMNVEV (reference sequence). V gave up 3 bases and J gave up 3 bases, with 10 bases separating them. The CDR3: CASSFYGGTDTQYF. CDR3 DNA: TGTGCCAGCAGTTTTTATGGGGGGACAGATACGCAGTATTTT.

The rearrangement joins TRBV19 to TRBJ2-3; TRBD2 aligns across 12 bases. The CDR3 is made up of 18 amino acids. CDR1 is LNHDA and CDR2 is SQIVND in the germline V gene (reference sequence). V lost 3 bases and J lost 2; bases outside the gene matches: 9. CDR3 residues: CASSMVVLAGGTTDTQYF. The CDR3 bases are TGTGCCAGTAGTATGGTCGTCCTAGCGGGAGGGACCACAGATACGCAGTATTTT.

This clone has just one count. Different DNA sequences within this sample yield the same CDR3. The rearrangement joins TRBV6-5 to TRBJ2-6; unclear D gene. The germline V gene encodes CDR1 MNHEY and CDR2 SVGAGI. Trimming cost V 1 base and J 1 base, with 8 bases left between them. This CDR3 region has 16 residues. CDR3 coding DNA: TGTGCCAGCAGTTACTTCCTGGGTTCTGGGGCCAACGTCCTGACTTTC. This translates into CASSYFLGSGANVLTF.

The chain is built from TRBV4-3 and TRBJ2-3; D ambiguous. Between the trimmed V and J ends, which lost 4 bases and 3 bases, there was a span of 11 bases. The CDR3 consists of 14 residues. The V gene's germline CDR1 is LGHNA and CDR2 YSLEER. The CDR3 loop reads CASSPKTLTDTQYF. The CDR3, as DNA: TGCGCCAGCAGCCCAAAGACGTTGACAGATACGCAGTATTTT.

The chain has TRBV5-6 and TRBJ2-5, with 7 bases lining up with TRBD1. V lost 4 bases to trimming and J lost 5 bases; unmatched junction nucleotides: 8. Germline CDR1 reads SGHDT; CDR2 reads YYEEEE. The CDR3 runs to 14 residues. The CDR3 DNA sequence: TGTGCCAGCAGCATGTACAGGGGCGGCGAGACCCAGTACTTC. Its translation is CASSMYRGGETQYF.

This chain links TRBV7-6 with TRBJ1-2; 7 bases are shared with TRBD1. The CDR3 consists of 16 residues. The germline gives CDR1 SGHVS, CDR2 FNYEAQ. The junction had 13 bases not matched to a gene; V was cut back by 4 bases and J by 5 bases. CDR3 coding DNA: TGTGCCAGCAGCTCTATACCTGGACAGGATACGTATGGCTACACCTTC. Protein sequence: CASSSIPGQDTYGYTF. The full variable domain, rest sourced from reference TRBV7-6 and TRBJ1-2, is GAGVSQSPRYKVTKRGQDVALRCDPISGHVSLYWYRQALGQGPEFLTYFNYEAQQDKSGLPNDRFSAERPEGSISTLTIQRTEQRDSAMYRCASSSIPGQDTYGYTFGSGTRLTVV.

This chain joins TRBV2 and TRBJ2-5; D not resolved. Germline V gene lookup returns CDR1 SNHLY and CDR2 FYNNEI. This CDR3 contains 13 residues. V lost 7 bases and J 5 bases, leaving 14 bases between the germline ends. This CDR3 is CASISDVGETQYF. For the CDR3, the DNA is TGTGCCAGCATCTCGGACGTGGGGGAGACCCAGTACTTC.

The gene calls are TRBV6-5 and TRBJ1-1; D is unresolved. Germline V gene sequence: CDR1 MNHEY, CDR2 SVGAGI. This CDR3 has 13 amino acids. Trimming pared 5 bases from V and 5 bases from J, leaving 12 bases between. CDR3 coding DNA: TGTGCCAGCAGTCCTAAATGGAATACTGAAGCTTTCTTT. Residues: CASSPKWNTEAFF.

The genes are TRBV18 and TRBJ1-1; maybe TRBD1 (6 bases). V lost 3 bases, J lost 0 bases, and 11 bases lay in between. This CDR3 region has 15 residues. CDR1 KGHSH and CDR2 LQKENI come from the germline V gene. The CDR3 is CASSPMGAMNTEAFF. CDR3 coding DNA: TGTGCCAGCTCACCGATGGGGGCGATGAACACTGAAGCTTTCTTT.

J is TRBJ2-7 and V is TRBV10-3, with TRBD2 identical over 13 bases. Per germline, CDR1 ENHRY and CDR2 SYGVKD. The ends lost 0 bases at V and 2 bases at J; junction bases unmatched: 4. The CDR3 sequence is 17 residues long. The CDR3 reads CAISESLLAGGAYEQYF. CDR3 sequence (DNA): TGTGCCATCAGTGAGTCCCTACTAGCGGGAGGGGCCTACGAGCAGTACTTC.

V gene TRBV7-2 combines with J gene TRBJ2-1; D perhaps matches TRBD2 (6 bases). CDR1 and CDR2 from the germline V gene are SGHTA and FQGNSA. Trimming removed 5 bases at V and 6 bases at J, with 17 bases between. The CDR3 runs 15 residues. The CDR3 sequence: CASSLLGGPVNEQFF. As DNA, the CDR3 is TGTGCCAGCAGCCTCCTAGGAGGGCCAGTCAATGAGCAGTTCTTC.

The rearrangement uses TRBV7-2 and TRBJ2-7, with 8 bases that match TRBD1. This CDR3 has 17 amino acids. With V trimmed by 5 bases and J by 7 bases, 19 bases remained unmatched. Germline values: CDR1 SGHTA, CDR2 FQGNSA. CDR3 in amino acids: CASSQGGWDRTGAEQYF. In DNA, the CDR3 is TGTGCCAGCAGCCAAGGAGGGTGGGACAGGACGGGGGCGGAGCAGTACTTC.